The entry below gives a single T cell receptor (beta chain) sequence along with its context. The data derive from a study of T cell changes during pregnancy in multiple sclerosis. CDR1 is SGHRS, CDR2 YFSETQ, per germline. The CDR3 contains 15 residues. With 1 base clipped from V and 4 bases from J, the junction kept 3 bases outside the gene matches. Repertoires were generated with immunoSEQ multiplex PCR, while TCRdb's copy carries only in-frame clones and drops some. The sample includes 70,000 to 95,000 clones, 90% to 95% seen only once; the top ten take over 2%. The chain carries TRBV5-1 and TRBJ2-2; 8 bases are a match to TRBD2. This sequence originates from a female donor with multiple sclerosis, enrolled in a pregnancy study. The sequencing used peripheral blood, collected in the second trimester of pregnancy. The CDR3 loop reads CASSLNRGGTGELFF. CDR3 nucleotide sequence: TGCGCCAGCAGCTTGAATCGGGGGGGCACCGGGGAGCTGTTTTTT.